Listed below are T cell receptor beta chains from one sample, sequenced in a study of T cell responses to AZD1222 COVID-19 vaccine. TCRdb's table, derived via immunoSEQ multiplex PCR, lists solely in-frame clones and lacks some. This table holds under 130,000 clones, 70% to 90% found once. This sample comprised peripheral blood, obtained 28 days after the second AZD1222 dose. The source is an adult who received the AZD1222 COVID-19 vaccine. The CDR3 runs from the conserved cysteine through the conserved F or W. The D gene is left open where the match is weak. Clone size appears in some rows only: once, few, many, or a class for an expanded clone.

clone_size	v_call	j_call	d_call	cdr3_nt	cdr3_aa
-	TRBV28	TRBJ2-3	TRBD2	TGTGCCAGCAGTCCGGGACTAGCGGGCCATACGCAGTATTTT	CASSPGLAGHTQYF
once	TRBV20-1	TRBJ2-2	TRBD1	TGCAGTGCTGGTGATGGGCAGGGGGCGAACACCGGGGAGCTGTTTTTT	CSAGDGQGANTGELFF
-	TRBV6-6	TRBJ1-6	-	TGTGCCAGCAGTCCAAACAGGATCAGCTCCTATAATTCACCCCTCCACTTT	CASSPNRISSYNSPLHF
-	TRBV30	TRBJ1-6	-	TGTGCCTGGAGTGTAGGTCAGGGATGGAATTCACCCCTCCACTTT	CAWSVGQGWNSPLHF
-	TRBV28	TRBJ1-2	TRBD1	TGTGCCAGCAGACAGGGACAGGGGGCCTATGGCTACACCTTC	CASRQGQGAYGYTF
-	TRBV19	TRBJ1-2	-	TGTGCCAGTAGTGTCGGGTCTTCCTTTTATGGCTACACCTTC	CASSVGSSFYGYTF
-	TRBV27	TRBJ2-1	-	TGTGCCAGCAGTCCCCCGGGCAGACATTCCTACAATGAGCAGTTCTTC	CASSPPGRHSYNEQFF
-	TRBV19	TRBJ1-1	TRBD1	TGTGCCAGTAGTCCCCCCGGGACAGCGTTGAACACTGAAGCTTTCTTT	CASSPPGTALNTEAFF
-	TRBV7-2	TRBJ2-1	-	TGTGCCAGCAGCCCCGACGGCCTCCCAGGAGGTGAGCAGTTCTTC	CASSPDGLPGGEQFF
few	TRBV28	TRBJ2-2	-	TGTGCCAGCAGTTTTGATGCCCGAGAAGAAGACACCGGGGAGCTGTTTTTT	CASSFDAREEDTGELFF
-	TRBV5-6	TRBJ1-2	-	TGTGCCAGCAGCAGGCCGGGGCCCCAGGGCTATGGCTACACCTTC	CASSRPGPQGYGYTF
-	TRBV3-1/TRBV3-2	TRBJ2-1	-	TGTGCCAGCAGCCAAGGCCATGAGCAGTTCTTC	CASSQGHEQFF
-	TRBV28	TRBJ2-7	TRBD2	TGTGCCAGCAGTTTCCCCCAATTTAGCGGGAGGGAGGGCGAGCAGTACTTC	CASSFPQFSGREGEQYF
-	TRBV2	TRBJ1-5	-	TGTGCCAGCAGTGAACGCCGGGGGGCGAAGAATCAGCCCCAGCATTTT	CASSERRGAKNQPQHF
-	TRBV28	TRBJ1-2	-	TGTGCCAGCAGTTTGGTGGGGTTTTATTATGGCTACACCTTC	CASSLVGFYYGYTF
-	TRBV6-1	TRBJ1-4	TRBD1	TGTGCCAGCAGTGAGTTCACGAACAGGGGGCGAGAAAAACTGTTTTTT	CASSEFTNRGREKLFF
-	TRBV19	TRBJ2-3	TRBD1	TGTGCCAGTAGTATCGACAGGGGTACAGATACGCAGTATTTT	CASSIDRGTDTQYF
-	TRBV7-8	TRBJ1-1	-	TGTGCCAGCAGCTTAGCGGTTGGGGGACGAGGCACTGAAGCTTTCTTT	CASSLAVGGRGTEAFF
-	TRBV19	TRBJ1-1	-	TGTGCCAGTAGATATAGATACAGGGACACTGAAGCTTTCTTT	CASRYRYRDTEAFF
-	TRBV11-2	TRBJ1-2	-	TGTGCCAGCGGGGACGGGGCAGCGTATGGCTACACCTTC	CASGDGAAYGYTF
-	TRBV19	TRBJ1-4	-	TGTGCCAGTAGTTACGCCCGGGGGACGATTAATGAAAAACTGTTTTTT	CASSYARGTINEKLFF
once	TRBV12-3/TRBV12-4	TRBJ2-5	-	TGTGCCAGCAGTCCATTGCAAGAGACCCAGTACTTC	CASSPLQETQYF
-	TRBV5-1	TRBJ2-1	TRBD2	TGCGCCAGCAGCTTGGGGTGGGAGGGCCGTGGTGAGCAGTTCTTC	CASSLGWEGRGEQFF
-	TRBV4-1	TRBJ2-7	TRBD1	TGCGCCAGCAGCCAATGGGGACAGGCTAGCTCCTACGAGCAGTACTTC	CASSQWGQASSYEQYF
-	TRBV2	TRBJ2-3	TRBD2	TGTGCCAGCAGGGGACTAGCGGGAGAGTTGAGTGCAGATACGCAGTATTTT	CASRGLAGELSADTQYF
few	TRBV5-1	TRBJ2-3	-	TGCGCCAGCAGCTCCTCTCTGGCTGGAGATACGCAGTATTTT	CASSSSLAGDTQYF
-	TRBV7-2	TRBJ2-7	-	TGTGCCAGCAGCTTACTCTCGGGCGGGTATAGGTACGAGCAGTACTTC	CASSLLSGGYRYEQYF
few	TRBV5-1	TRBJ1-2	-	TGCGCCAGCAGTCCAGGGACCTATGGCTACACCTTC	CASSPGTYGYTF
-	TRBV3-1/TRBV3-2	TRBJ1-1	TRBD1	TGTGCCAGCAGCCAACTCGGGACAGCCACTGAAGCTTTCTTT	CASSQLGTATEAFF
-	TRBV6-6	TRBJ1-2	TRBD1	TGTGCCAGCAGTTACAGTTCAGGGGGCCCGTATGGCTACACCTTC	CASSYSSGGPYGYTF
-	TRBV3-1/TRBV3-2	TRBJ1-2	TRBD1	TGTGCCAGCAGCCAAGGAACAGGGGACTTCGCCTATGGCTACACCTTC	CASSQGTGDFAYGYTF
-	TRBV18	TRBJ2-1	TRBD2	TGTGCCAGCTCACCAAAGCGGGAGCTGGGCGAGCAGTTCTTC	CASSPKRELGEQFF